This T cell receptor beta chain was sequenced for a study of response to subunit inactivated influenza vaccine. Findings and caveats of the study: It was the authors' suggestion that each seasonal influenza vaccination recruits few new T cells.

TCRdb processed the RT-PCR reads anew with MiXCR; each CDR3 protein has one entry. The top ten hold 10% to 15% of the sample, which has hundreds of thousands of distinct CDR3 sequences, under 9% seen once. This clonotype occurred many times. Its target is unknown. This clonotype was obtained from a man aged 50-75 years who received an inactivated influenza vaccine. The specimen was PBMCs from blood, collected less than 30 months after vaccination.

Here the CDR3 DNA reads TGTGCCAGCCGGGACAGGGGGCCGACCGGGACTGAAGCTTTCTTT. Translation gives CASRDRGPTGTEAFF. The rearrangement joins TRBV2 to TRBJ1-1; TRBD1 aligns across 12 bases. The CDR3 covers 15 residues. V lost 8 bases to trimming and J lost 5 bases; unmatched junction nucleotides: 9. The germline V gene has CDR1 SNHLY and CDR2 FYNNEI. Full variable domain (outside the CDR3, taken from reference TRBV2 and TRBJ1-1): EPEVTQTPSHQVTQMGQEVILRCVPISNHLYFYWYRQILGQKVEFLVSFYNNEISEKSEIFDDQFSVERPDGSNFTLKIRSTKLEDSAMYFCASRDRGPTGTEAFFGQGTRLTVV.